These T cell receptor beta chains were read from a single sample in a study of PD-1 blockade in classical Hodgkin lymphoma. TCRdb's table, derived via immunoSEQ multiplex PCR, lists solely in-frame clones and lacks some. The sample includes over 15,000 clones, about 93% of them seen just once. Sequenced sample: peripheral blood mononuclear cells (PBMCs). The receptors were gathered from a human donor with classical Hodgkin lymphoma. Both conserved end residues are part of each CDR3. D genes are given only for firm matches. Rows may omit the clone size; those that give it use once, few, many or a size class.

clone size	V gene	J gene	D gene	CDR3 length	CDR3 DNA	CDR3 protein
.	TRBV9	TRBJ2-7	TRBD2	15	TGTGCCAGCAGCGTAGGACTAGCGGGAGTACACGAGCAGTACTTC	CASSVGLAGVHEQYF
few	TRBV25-1	TRBJ2-7	TRBD1	15	TGTGCCAGCAGTGAATCCGGACAGGGGGCAGGCGAGCAGTACTTC	CASSESGQGAGEQYF
once	TRBV6-5	TRBJ2-7	TRBD1	13	TGTGCCAGCAGCTTGGGACAGACCTACGAGCAGTACTTC	CASSLGQTYEQYF
.	TRBV5-4	TRBJ2-2	TRBD2	14	TGTGCCAGCACCGGGGGGGGCTGGACCGGGGAGCTGTTTTTT	CASTGGGWTGELFF
.	TRBV7-2	TRBJ2-1	TRBD1	15	TGTGCCAGCAGCTTGGACAGGGGCAGGGGTGATGAGCAGTTCTTC	CASSLDRGRGDEQFF
.	TRBV5-4	TRBJ2-3	.	18	TGTGCCAGCAGCTCTGGCGGACTTGCAGGAATGAACACAGATACGCAGTATTTT	CASSSGGLAGMNTDTQYF
.	TRBV30	TRBJ1-1	TRBD1	14	TGTGCCTGGCGTCGGGACAGGGGTGGCACTGAAGCTTTCTTT	CAWRRDRGGTEAFF
.	TRBV4-1	TRBJ2-5	.	15	TGCGCCAGCAGTATGGGGGATTCGCCTAAAGAGACCCAGTACTTC	CASSMGDSPKETQYF
.	TRBV6-6	TRBJ2-2	TRBD2	14	TGTGCCAGCACCGGGACTAGACCTTCCGGGGAGCTGTTTTTT	CASTGTRPSGELFF
.	TRBV10-1	TRBJ2-3	.	15	TGCGCCAGCAGTGAGTCGGTGAGGGGCGGAGATACGCAGTATTTT	CASSESVRGGDTQYF
.	TRBV19	TRBJ2-3	.	15	TGTGCCAGTAGGACGCGGGGCACTAGCACAGATACGCAGTATTTT	CASRTRGTSTDTQYF
.	TRBV25-1	TRBJ2-1	TRBD2	15	TGTGCCATCGAAGTCAGCGGGAGGCCCTACAATGAGCAGTTCTTC	CAIEVSGRPYNEQFF
once	TRBV30	TRBJ2-6	.	13	TGTGCCTGGATGGGAACCGGGGCCAACGTCCTGACTTTC	CAWMGTGANVLTF
.	TRBV9	TRBJ2-7	.	13	TGTGCCAGCAGCGGCTCGGACAGATACGAGCAGTACTTC	CASSGSDRYEQYF
.	TRBV18	TRBJ1-6	TRBD1	15	TGTGCCAGCTCGACAGAACAGGGGAATAATTCACCCCTCCACTTT	CASSTEQGNNSPLHF
.	TRBV14	TRBJ1-2	.	12	TGTGCCAGCAGGGACAACAACTATGGCTACACCTTC	CASRDNNYGYTF
.	TRBV19	TRBJ2-5	.	13	TGTGCCAGTAGTACAGGACCCCAAGAGACCCAGTACTTC	CASSTGPQETQYF
.	TRBV30	TRBJ1-5	.	15	TGTGCCTGGAGTGACCTGGACATCGTCAATCAGCCCCAGCATTTT	CAWSDLDIVNQPQHF
.	TRBV6-1	TRBJ2-3	TRBD2	16	TGTGCCAGCAGTGAAGGACTAGCGGGAGGGGCAGATACGCAGTATTTT	CASSEGLAGGADTQYF
.	TRBV7-9	TRBJ1-6	.	14	TGTGCCAGCAGCTTAAGTGGGGACAATTCACCCCTCCACTTT	CASSLSGDNSPLHF
.	TRBV7-2	TRBJ2-5	.	14	TGTGCCAGCAGCTTTCCGGGACCCGCGGCGACCCAGTACTTC	CASSFPGPAATQYF
few	TRBV19	TRBJ1-1	.	13	TGTGCCACGATTCGGGGCCCGAACACTGAAGCTTTCTTT	CATIRGPNTEAFF
.	TRBV5-4	TRBJ2-1	.	15	TGTGCCAGCAGCCTAGGGGGTACCTCCTACAATGAGCAGTTCTTC	CASSLGGTSYNEQFF
once	TRBV2	TRBJ1-1	.	13	TGTGCCAGCATCGGAGGTGTCGGGACAGAAGCTTTCTTT	CASIGGVGTEAFF
.	TRBV14	TRBJ2-2	.	14	TGTGCCAGCAGCCAATCTAGCCGATCCGGGGAGCTGTTTTTT	CASSQSSRSGELFF
.	TRBV9	TRBJ2-1	TRBD2	16	TGTGCCAGCAGCGGGACTAGCGGCGTCTCCTACAATGAGCAGTTCTTC	CASSGTSGVSYNEQFF
.	TRBV10-3	TRBJ2-2	.	13	TGTGCCGGAACCGGGACAACCACCGGGGAGCTGTTTTTT	CAGTGTTTGELFF
.	TRBV29-1	TRBJ2-7	TRBD2	14	TGCAGCGTTGATACTAGCGGGAGGTCCTACGAGCAGTACTTC	CSVDTSGRSYEQYF
.	TRBV5-4	TRBJ1-2	TRBD1	15	TGTGCCAGCAGCTTCAGGGGGCAGGGTTACTATGGCTACACCTTC	CASSFRGQGYYGYTF
.	TRBV5-1	TRBJ1-1	TRBD1	15	TGCGCCAGCAGCCCCCCGACAGGGGCGAACACTGAAGCTTTCTTT	CASSPPTGANTEAFF
.	TRBV6-4	TRBJ2-7	.	16	TGTGCCAGCAGTGCTGCTGGGGGAAAAGGGTCTTACGAGCAGTACTTC	CASSAAGGKGSYEQYF
.	TRBV5-1	TRBJ2-7	.	13	TGCGCCAGCAGCTTGGCGGCCCTCTACGAGCAGTACTTC	CASSLAALYEQYF
.	TRBV27	TRBJ2-3	.	14	TGTGCCAGCAGTTGGGGGGGGGCCAGGGATACGCAGTATTTT	CASSWGGARDTQYF
.	TRBV4-2	TRBJ2-2	TRBD2	17	TGTGCCAGCAGCCAAGGGGGGACTAGTCGTTTTTCCGGGGAGCTGTTTTTT	CASSQGGTSRFSGELFF
.	TRBV13	TRBJ2-3	TRBD1	14	TGTGCCAGCAGCCCCGACAGGGGGAGGGATACGCAGTATTTT	CASSPDRGRDTQYF
.	TRBV5-1	TRBJ2-1	TRBD2	15	TGCGCCAGCAGCTTGTTACTAGCGGGTCACAATGAGCAGTTCTTC	CASSLLLAGHNEQFF
.	TRBV7-7	TRBJ2-3	.	14	TGTGCCAGCACTCCAGGGGGGATTACAGATACGCAGTATTTT	CASTPGGITDTQYF